This T cell receptor (beta chain) was sequenced in a study of cytomegalovirus exposure and HLA in healthy donors. About this clone itself: Its antigen is currently unknown.

Broader study findings: Later analysis demonstrated an association between a missense DCLRE1C variant and TCR beta V- and J-gene trimming. TCR beta sequences reportedly predicted the HLA-A and HLA-B alleles of most subjects accurately. It emerged from a later analysis that several of the most significant clusters appeared to be linked to common viral pathogens. The authors listed over 150 TCR beta chains as cytomegalovirus-associated.

Per the germline V gene, CDR1 is SGHRS and CDR2 is YFSETQ. Trimming removed 0 bases from V and 0 bases from J, with 5 bases in between. The CDR3 has 14 residues. The PCR contained 60 Vbeta and 13 Jbeta primers. Some clones are missing from TCRdb's copy, which holds only in-frame ones; the method was immunoSEQ multiplex PCR. Of approximately 200,000 clones in the sample, 60% to 85% are singletons; the top ten hold less than 2%. The clonotype comes from a girl under 18 in good health and CMV-seropositive. The chain has TRBV5-1 and TRBJ2-3, with no clear D. The source material was PBMCs. The DNA of the CDR3 is TGCGCCAGCAGCTTGGACAAGAGCACAGATACGCAGTATTTT. Translating gives CASSLDKSTDTQYF.